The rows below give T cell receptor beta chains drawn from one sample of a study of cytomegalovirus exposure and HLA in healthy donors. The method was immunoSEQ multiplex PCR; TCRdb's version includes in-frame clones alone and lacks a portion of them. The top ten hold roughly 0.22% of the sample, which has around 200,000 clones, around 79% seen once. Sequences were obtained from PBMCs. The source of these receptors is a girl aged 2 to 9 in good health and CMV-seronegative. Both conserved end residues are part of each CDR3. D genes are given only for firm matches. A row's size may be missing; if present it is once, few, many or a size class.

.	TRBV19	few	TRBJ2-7	TGTGCCAGTAGTATAGCGTCGGGATACGAGCAGTACTTC	CASSIASGYEQYF
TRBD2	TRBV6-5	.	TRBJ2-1	TGTGCCAGCAGTTGGCGGGAGGGATACAATGAGCAGTTCTTC	CASSWREGYNEQFF
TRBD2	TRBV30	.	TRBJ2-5	TGTGCCGGGGCCCTCGGGGGGTTTCCCCACTTC	CAGALGGFPHF
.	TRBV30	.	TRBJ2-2	TGTGCCTGGAGAACCTCCGGGAACACCGGGGAGCTGTTTTTT	CAWRTSGNTGELFF
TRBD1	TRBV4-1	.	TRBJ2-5	TGCGCCAGCAGCCAGGCCCGACAGGGGGTTGTGCAAGAGACCCAGTACTTC	CASSQARQGVVQETQYF
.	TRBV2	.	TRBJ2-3	TGTGCCAGTACCCAGGGGCTTTTCCCCACAGATACGCAGTATTTT	CASTQGLFPTDTQYF
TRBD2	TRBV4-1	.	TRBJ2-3	TGCGCCAGCAGCCAAGATATGGCTAGCGGGAGTCGCACAGATACGCAGTATTTT	CASSQDMASGSRTDTQYF
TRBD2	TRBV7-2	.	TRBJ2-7	TGTGCCAGCAGCTTAGACTTCGGACTAGGGCCGCCATACTACGAGCAGTACTTC	CASSLDFGLGPPYYEQYF
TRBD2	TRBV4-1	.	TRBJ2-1	TGCGCCAGCAGCCGGGCGACTAGCGGGCGCAATGAGCAGTTCTTC	CASSRATSGRNEQFF
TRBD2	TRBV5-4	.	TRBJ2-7	TGTGCCAGCAGCTTGGGACTAGCGGGAGGCGAGCAGTACTTC	CASSLGLAGGEQYF
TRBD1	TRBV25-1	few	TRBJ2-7	TGTGCCAGCAGTACGCCAGGGGGCCCATATGGCGAGCAGTACTTC	CASSTPGGPYGEQYF
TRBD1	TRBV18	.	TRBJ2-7	TGTGCCAGCTCACCAAGCCCCGGGACAGGGGATTACGAGCAGTACTTC	CASSPSPGTGDYEQYF
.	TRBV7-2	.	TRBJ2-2	TGTGCCACCGAGATTGCGGGACTGGTAAACACCGGGGAGCTGTTTTTT	CATEIAGLVNTGELFF
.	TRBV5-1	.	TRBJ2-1	TGCGCCAGCAGCTTGCTAGGCTCCTACAATGAGCAGTTCTTC	CASSLLGSYNEQFF
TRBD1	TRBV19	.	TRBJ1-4	TGTGCCAGTATTTCGCGGGACAGGAATGAAAAACTGTTTTTT	CASISRDRNEKLFF
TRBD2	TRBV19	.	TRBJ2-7	TGTGCCAGTAGTATCGACCTACCACAAGCGGGGGACTCCTACGAGCAGTACTTC	CASSIDLPQAGDSYEQYF
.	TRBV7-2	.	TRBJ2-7	TGTGCCAGCAGCCCTCGTGTCTATCGCTCCTACGAGCAGTACTTC	CASSPRVYRSYEQYF
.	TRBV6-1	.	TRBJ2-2	TGTGCCAGCAGTGATGTTGGGGAGTTGGCCACCGGGGAGCTGTTTTTT	CASSDVGELATGELFF
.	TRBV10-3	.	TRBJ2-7	TGTGCCATCAGTACTGGACATTTGTCCTACGAGCAGTACTTC	CAISTGHLSYEQYF
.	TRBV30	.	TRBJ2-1	TGTGCCTGGAGTGTAGTAGGCGGGACGGTTGAGCAGTTCTTC	CAWSVVGGTVEQFF
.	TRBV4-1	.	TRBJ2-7	TGCGCCAGCAGCCAAGGTGTCCGGTACGAGCAGTACTTC	CASSQGVRYEQYF
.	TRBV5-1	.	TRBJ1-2	TGCGCCAGCAGCTTGTTGGCAGGCAACAACTATGGCTACACCTTC	CASSLLAGNNYGYTF
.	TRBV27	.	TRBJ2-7	TGTGCCAGCCGGCTGATGATGAGGGCGGGGGAGCAGTACTTC	CASRLMMRAGEQYF
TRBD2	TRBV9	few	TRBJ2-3	TGTGCCAGCAGCGTAGCTTACGGGACTAGCCTGGATACGCAGTATTTT	CASSVAYGTSLDTQYF
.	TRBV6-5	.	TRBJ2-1	TGTGCCAGCAGTTACTCGTGGGGCACGAACAATGAGCAGTTCTTC	CASSYSWGTNNEQFF